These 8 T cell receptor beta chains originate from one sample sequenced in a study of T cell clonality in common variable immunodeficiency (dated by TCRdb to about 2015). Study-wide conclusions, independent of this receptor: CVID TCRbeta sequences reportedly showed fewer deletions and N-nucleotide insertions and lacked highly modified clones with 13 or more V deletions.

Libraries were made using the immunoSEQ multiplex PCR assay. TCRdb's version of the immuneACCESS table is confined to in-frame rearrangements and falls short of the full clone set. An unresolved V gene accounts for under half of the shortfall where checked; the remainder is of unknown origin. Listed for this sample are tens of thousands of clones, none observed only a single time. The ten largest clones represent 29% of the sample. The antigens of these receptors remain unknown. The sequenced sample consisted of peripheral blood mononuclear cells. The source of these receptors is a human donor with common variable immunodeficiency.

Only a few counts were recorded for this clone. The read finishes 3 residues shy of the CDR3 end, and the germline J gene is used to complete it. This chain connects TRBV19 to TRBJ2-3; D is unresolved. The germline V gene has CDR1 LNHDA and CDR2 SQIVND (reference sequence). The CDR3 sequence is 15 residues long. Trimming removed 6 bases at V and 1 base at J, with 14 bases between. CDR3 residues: CASSPARVGTDTQYF. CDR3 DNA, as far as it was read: TGTGCCAGTAGCCCCGCCCGGGTGGGCACAGATACG.

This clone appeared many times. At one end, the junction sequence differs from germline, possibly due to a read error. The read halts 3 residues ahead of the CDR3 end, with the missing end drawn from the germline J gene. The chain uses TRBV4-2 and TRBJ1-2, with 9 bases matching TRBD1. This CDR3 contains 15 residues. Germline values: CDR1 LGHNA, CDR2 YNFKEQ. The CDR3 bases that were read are TGCGCCAGCAGCCAAGATAGGGGACAGGGTTATGGC. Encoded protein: CASSQDRGQGYG. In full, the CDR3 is CASSQDRGQGYGYTF.

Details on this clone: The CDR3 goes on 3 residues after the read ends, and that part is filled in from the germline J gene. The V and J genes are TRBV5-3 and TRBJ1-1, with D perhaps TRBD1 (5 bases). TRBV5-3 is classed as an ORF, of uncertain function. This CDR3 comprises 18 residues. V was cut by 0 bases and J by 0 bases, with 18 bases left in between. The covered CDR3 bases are TGTGCCAGAAGCTTGGAATTTCGGCGGACATATATGAACACTGAA. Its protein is CARSLEFRRTYMNTE. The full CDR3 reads CARSLEFRRTYMNTEAFF.

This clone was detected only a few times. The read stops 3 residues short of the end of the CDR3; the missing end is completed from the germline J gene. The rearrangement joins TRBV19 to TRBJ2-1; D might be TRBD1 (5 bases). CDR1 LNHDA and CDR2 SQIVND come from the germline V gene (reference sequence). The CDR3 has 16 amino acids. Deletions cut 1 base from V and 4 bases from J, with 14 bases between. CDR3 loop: CASSIVGQGPYNEQFF. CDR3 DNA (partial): TGTGCCAGTAGTATAGTCGGGCAGGGCCCATACAATGAG.

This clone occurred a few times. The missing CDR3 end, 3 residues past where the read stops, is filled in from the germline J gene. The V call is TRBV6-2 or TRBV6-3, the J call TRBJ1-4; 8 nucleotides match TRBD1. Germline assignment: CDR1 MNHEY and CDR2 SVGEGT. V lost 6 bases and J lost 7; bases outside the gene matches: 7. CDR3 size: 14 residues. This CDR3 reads CASRKDRASEKLFF. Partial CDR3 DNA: TGTGCCAGCAGAAAGGACAGGGCTTCTGAAAAA.

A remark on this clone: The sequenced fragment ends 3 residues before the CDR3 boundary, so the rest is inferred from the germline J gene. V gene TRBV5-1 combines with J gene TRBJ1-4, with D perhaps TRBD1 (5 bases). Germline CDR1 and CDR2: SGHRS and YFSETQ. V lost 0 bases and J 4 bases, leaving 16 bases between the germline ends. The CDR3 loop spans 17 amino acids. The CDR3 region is CASSLADGRGFNEKLFF. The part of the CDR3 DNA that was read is TGCGCCAGCAGCTTGGCCGACGGTAGGGGTTTTAATGAAAAA.

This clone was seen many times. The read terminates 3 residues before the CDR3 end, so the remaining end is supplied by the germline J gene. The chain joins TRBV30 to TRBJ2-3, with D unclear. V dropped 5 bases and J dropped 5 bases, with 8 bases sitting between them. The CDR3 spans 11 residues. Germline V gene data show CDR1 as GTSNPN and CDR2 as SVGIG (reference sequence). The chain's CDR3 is CAWQLVDTQYF. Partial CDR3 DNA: TGTGCCTGGCAACTGGTAGATACG. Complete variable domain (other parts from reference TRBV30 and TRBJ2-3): SQTIHQWPATLVQPVGSPLSLECTVEGTSNPNLYWYRQAAGRGLQLLFYSVGIGQISSEVPQNLSASRPQDRQFILSSKKLLLSDSGFYLCAWQLVDTQYFGPGTRLTVL.

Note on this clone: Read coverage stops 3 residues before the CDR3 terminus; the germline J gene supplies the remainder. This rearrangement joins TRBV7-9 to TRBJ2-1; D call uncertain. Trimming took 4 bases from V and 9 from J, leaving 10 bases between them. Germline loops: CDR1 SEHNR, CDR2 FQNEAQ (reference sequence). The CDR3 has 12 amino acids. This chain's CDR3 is CASSSDSGEQFF. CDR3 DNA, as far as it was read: TGTGCCAGCAGCTCCGATAGTGGTGAG.